Here is one T cell receptor beta chain with its context. This clonotype came up many times. The target of this receptor is not known. Base qualities were left out, and no much larger clone turns up one base away. The sample is drawn from a study of read filtering for tumor transcriptome and immune sequencing (dated by TCRdb to between 2020 and 2021). In the study overall: Of the patients in the cohort, some 18 were male and over twelve were female, and their mean age was about 68 years, with a range of about 47 to 85. By revised international staging, eight or nine patients were R-ISS I, about 17 were R-ISS II and 7 were R-ISS III. After DNase treatment, whole-transcriptome libraries were prepared using the TruSeq RNA Access Library Prep Kit. Per sample, about 4.05 to 11 million TCR-region mapped reads were obtained with IR-seq, compared with only about 80 to 1,300 with RNA-seq. TCR repertoires obtained by targeted immune repertoire sequencing and by bulk whole-transcriptome sequencing performed on the same bone marrow samples were compared. As a main aim, a read-filtering strategy for immune repertoire data was addressed, with the specific question being whether clonotypes supported by a single read should be removed.

Via the germline V gene, CDR1 is MDHEN and CDR2 SYDVKM. The CDR3 runs 14 amino acids, cysteine and phenylalanine included. The entry retains the CDR3 DNA only, 42 bases that are in frame from base 1. V is pared back by 5 bases and J by 4 bases, with 14 bases lying between the germline termini. What the work shows at the level of the full study, not this receptor alone: The sorted CD138-negative fraction was composed of a mixed bone marrow immune population rather than of purified T cells. Compared with RNA-seq, IR-seq captured clonotypes at much greater depth and more reliably, and a smaller IR-seq throughput was enough to identify most of the shared clonotypes. In IR-seq, single-read clonotypes were around four fifths of clonotypes but approximately 3.5% of total reads; in RNA-seq they were roughly three quarters of clonotypes and 44.6% of reads. Removing single-read clonotypes increased the correlation between IR-seq and RNA-seq shared clonotype proportions.

Each patient had bone marrow sampled at the time of active disease. Ficoll-Hypaque density gradient centrifugation was used to isolate bone marrow mononuclear cells. Myeloma plasma cells were removed and CD138-negative cells were obtained by negative selection following labeling with CD138 magnetic microbeads on a MACS separator. Flow cytometry on an Attune NxT with CD138 antibodies was used to check the purity of the isolated cells. Total RNA was extracted using TRIzol reagent and was quantified on a NanoDrop spectrophotometer. Paired RNA-seq and IR-seq were performed on the CD138-negative bone marrow sample of each patient. The Immunoverse kit was used to build TCR libraries from roughly 440 ng RNA, with molecular barcoded adaptors covering alpha/delta and beta/gamma chains. TCR library preparation used the same RNA that was used for transcriptome sequencing. An Illumina HiSeq 4000 with 2 x 150 cycles was used to sequence the TCR libraries. As for the original processing: Using MiXCR, which included quality filtering and error correction, TCR reads were aligned to human V, D, J and C references and then assembled into CDR3 clonotypes. Clonotype counts and gene usage diversity were analyzed with the tcR package in R. For inspection of raw mapping reads, RNA-seq reads were mapped by STAR aligner version 2.5.3a onto GRCh37 of the human genome. IR-seq fastq files were randomly downsampled with Seqtk 1.3 to test the effect of sequencing depth on detected clonotypes. Clones were called with MiXCR by TCRdb after fastp trimmed the public reads at Q25, and only in-frame beta chains were retained. Every distinct CDR3 protein forms one entry, paired with its most common genes and DNA. These V and J calls originate from TCRdb's pipeline instead of the authors' own analysis. The sample includes some 40,000 distinct CDR3 sequences, with about an eighth observed a single time. Around 30% of the sample lies in the top ten.

The chain joins TRBV28 to TRBJ1-1, with a weak D call of TRBD1 (5 bases match). The sequencing sample was made of a population of CD138-negative cells sorted from bone marrow. The meaning of the sample's cell subset or site label: bone marrow mononuclear cells depleted of CD138+ plasma/myeloma cells by negative magnetic selection. This TCR came from a donor aged 40 or older with multiple myeloma. The CDR3 in this case is CASSPMGGGTEAFF. The DNA sequence reads TGTGCCAGCAGTCCCATGGGGGGGGGCACTGAAGCTTTCTTT.